These T cell receptor beta chains were read from a single sample in a study of regulatory T cells in long-lasting Graves disease. In TCRdb, the multiplex PCR reads were re-called with MiXCR into one record per CDR3 protein. The profile shows roughly 440,000 distinct CDR3 sequences, less than 20% of them singletons. The same specimen was also included in a second study, on T cells in Graves' hyperthyroidism and ophthalmopathy.

The sample consisted of peripheral blood mononuclear cells (PBMCs), taken at new diagnosis, from a patient treated with antithyroid drugs. These receptors all stem from a woman aged 18-30 years with Graves disease. CDR3s include the opening cysteine and the closing phenylalanine or tryptophan. D genes are given only for firm matches. Some rows have no size entry. The others give once, few or many, or a class for an expanded clone.

TRBV28	TRBJ2-2	TRBD2	.	CASSLLLAGVNTGELFF	TGTGCCAGCAGTTTACTCTTAGCGGGAGTGAACACCGGGGAGCTGTTTTTT
TRBV28	TRBJ2-5	TRBD2	many	CASSPMAIAGLYQETQYF	TGTGCCAGCAGCCCCATGGCCATAGCGGGACTGTACCAAGAGACCCAGTACTTC
TRBV6-1	TRBJ1-5	.	few	CASRDPNQPQHF	TGTGCCAGCAGGGACCCCAATCAGCCCCAGCATTTT
TRBV7-9	TRBJ2-1	.	few	CASSISGNSYNEQFF	TGTGCCAGCAGCATAAGCGGCAATTCCTACAATGAGCAGTTCTTC
TRBV20-1	TRBJ2-2	.	many	CSARVGGTTGELFF	TGCAGTGCTAGAGTAGGCGGGACCACCGGGGAGCTGTTTTTT
TRBV18	TRBJ2-3	.	many	CASSQLSHGTDTQYF	TGTGCCAGCTCACAGCTTAGCCATGGCACAGATACGCAGTATTTT
TRBV28	TRBJ2-1	TRBD1	many	CASSLDRGPNEQFF	TGTGCCAGCAGTTTAGACAGGGGGCCCAATGAGCAGTTCTTC
TRBV28	TRBJ1-2	.	.	CASSLPGGQGISGYTF	TGTGCCAGCAGTCTCCCAGGAGGTCAGGGGATTAGCGGCTACACCTTC
TRBV10-1	TRBJ2-1	.	many	CASSEGWNEQFF	TGCGCCAGCAGTGAGGGTTGGAATGAGCAGTTCTTC
TRBV6-1	TRBJ1-2	TRBD1	.	CASMQQGQSNYGYTF	TGTGCCAGCATGCAACAGGGACAGTCTAACTATGGCTACACCTTC
TRBV10-2	TRBJ2-3	TRBD2	.	CANPQTSGRGWDTDTQYF	TGCGCCAACCCCCAGACTAGCGGGAGAGGATGGGACACAGATACGCAGTATTTT
TRBV28	TRBJ2-7	.	many	CASSQDPRYEQYF	TGTGCCAGCAGCCAAGATCCAAGATACGAGCAGTACTTC
TRBV7-9	TRBJ1-2	TRBD1	.	CASSLGGGGQGSGYTF	TGTGCCAGCAGCTTAGGAGGGGGGGGACAGGGCTCTGGCTACACCTTC
TRBV30	TRBJ2-2	.	many	CAWSAGELFF	TGTGCCTGGAGTGCCGGGGAGCTGTTTTTT
TRBV19	TRBJ1-5	.	few	CASSKQLAHQPQHF	TGTGCCAGTAGTAAACAGCTTGCCCATCAGCCCCAGCATTTT
TRBV28	TRBJ1-5	.	few	CASSFSIGQGSNQPQHF	TGTGCCAGCAGTTTTAGTATCGGGCAGGGGAGCAATCAGCCCCAGCATTTT
TRBV6-5	TRBJ2-1	TRBD2	few	CASSYSSGTSVSNEQFF	TGTGCCAGCAGTTACTCGAGTGGGACTAGTGTCAGCAATGAGCAGTTCTTC
TRBV7-9	TRBJ2-5	.	many	CASSFGLGETQYF	TGTGCCAGCAGCTTCGGTCTTGGGGAGACCCAGTACTTC
TRBV2	TRBJ1-2	.	many	CASSPGGNYGYTF	TGTGCCAGCAGTCCCGGGGGTAACTATGGCTACACCTTC
TRBV12-3/TRBV12-4	TRBJ1-6	.	.	CASGLTTANSPLHF	TGTGCCAGCGGTTTAACAACGGCTAATTCACCCCTCCACTTT
TRBV18	TRBJ1-5	.	many	CASSPLSNQPQHF	TGTGCCAGCTCACCACTCAGCAATCAGCCCCAGCATTTT
TRBV6-2/TRBV6-3	TRBJ2-2	.	.	CASSYSIPFSSGELFF	TGTGCCAGCAGTTACTCGATTCCTTTTTCCTCCGGGGAGCTGTTTTTT
TRBV4-1	TRBJ2-4	.	.	CASSQEGKNIQYF	TGCGCCAGCAGCCAAGAAGGAAAAAACATTCAGTACTTC
TRBV12-3/TRBV12-4	TRBJ2-4	TRBD1	many	CASSWTGIQYF	TGTGCCAGCAGTTGGACAGGCATTCAGTACTTC
TRBV2	TRBJ2-1	TRBD2	.	CASSEDPAGSSYNEQFF	TGTGCCAGCAGTGAAGACCCAGCGGGAAGCTCCTACAATGAGCAGTTCTTC
TRBV11-3	TRBJ1-1	.	many	CASSLVAGSNTEAFF	TGTGCCAGCAGCTTAGTAGCGGGCTCGAACACTGAAGCTTTCTTT
TRBV24-1	TRBJ2-2	TRBD1	.	CATKGQGATGELFF	TGTGCCACCAAAGGACAGGGTGCCACCGGGGAGCTGTTTTTT
TRBV27	TRBJ2-5	TRBD2	few	CASSHLAVQETQYF	TGTGCCAGCAGTCATCTAGCGGTCCAAGAGACCCAGTACTTC
TRBV7-2	TRBJ1-6	TRBD1	many	CASSSFGTDNSPLHF	TGTGCCAGCAGCTCTTTTGGGACAGATAATTCACCCCTCCACTTT
TRBV2	TRBJ2-7	.	many	CASSETTGIQQYF	TGTGCCAGCAGTGAAACTACAGGTATTCAGCAGTACTTC
TRBV27	TRBJ1-1	TRBD1	.	CASSLGGGAGGDEAFF	TGTGCCAGCAGTTTAGGGGGGGGGGCAGGGGGAGATGAAGCTTTCTTT
TRBV5-6	TRBJ2-3	TRBD2	many	CASSYLTSGSSSDTQYF	TGTGCCAGCAGCTACCTGACTAGCGGGAGTAGCTCAGATACGCAGTATTTT
TRBV12-3/TRBV12-4	TRBJ2-1	TRBD2	.	CASSFGVTSGSEGQFF	TGTGCCAGCAGCTTCGGGGTGACTAGCGGGAGTGAGGGGCAGTTCTTC
TRBV7-9	TRBJ1-1	TRBD1	many	CASSLTLGQGSGTEAFF	TGTGCCAGCAGCCTAACTTTGGGACAGGGGAGCGGTACTGAAGCTTTCTTT
TRBV24-1	TRBJ2-5	TRBD1	.	CATSDPTGGPTQGTQYF	TGTGCCACCAGTGACCCTACAGGGGGGCCAACCCAGGGGACCCAGTACTTC